The 6 T cell receptor beta chains in this list originate from one sample, sequenced in a study of CD8+CD57+ T cells in acquired aplastic anemia. According to the study, genomic DNA was the template for TCR beta VDJ and CDR3 profiling. TCRdb reanalysed the reads using MiXCR and keeps one entry per CDR3 protein. The sample lists about 160,000 distinct CDR3 sequences; 65% to 75% were seen once. Flow cytometry had shown expanded CD8+CD57+ cells in the patients chosen for sequencing. Sequenced sample: sorted CD4+, CD8+, or CD8+CD57+ T cells (not recorded which) from PBMCs. These receptors were obtained from a human donor with aplastic anemia.

The V gene is TRBV20-1, the J gene TRBJ1-5; D is perhaps TRBD1 (5 bases). Germline lookup yields CDR1 DFQATT and CDR2 SNEGSKA (reference sequence). The germline V and J ends were trimmed by 6 bases and 1 base, with 10 bases remaining between them. The CDR3 is 13 residues long. DNA of the CDR3: TGCAGTGCCCAGGGACCAAGCAATCAGCCCCAGCATTTT. Its protein product is CSAQGPSNQPQHF.

CDR3 DNA sequence: TGTGCCATCAGTGGGCCTAGCCTTAGCACAGATACGCAGTATTTT. Its translation is CAISGPSLSTDTQYF. V is TRBV10-3 and J is TRBJ2-3, with TRBD2 as a possible D gene (5 bases). Germline V gene sequence: CDR1 ENHRY, CDR2 SYGVKD. The CDR3 is made up of 15 amino acids. Deletions cut 4 bases from V and 0 bases from J, with 11 bases between.

In nucleotides, the CDR3 is TGCAGTGCTAGAACTCGACAGGGGGAGGAACAAGAGACCCAGTACTTC. Encoded protein: CSARTRQGEEQETQYF. This sequence joins TRBV20-1 and TRBJ2-5, with 9 nucleotides matching TRBD1. CDR1 and CDR2 from the germline V gene are DFQATT and SNEGSKA (reference sequence). V lost 2 bases and J lost 2; bases outside the gene matches: 9. The CDR3 is 16 residues long.

This clonotype was seen a handful of times. The V gene is TRBV9, the J gene TRBJ2-5; D gene unclear. Germline CDR1 is SGDLS and CDR2 is YYNGEE. With 4 bases removed from V and 5 bases from J, the gap between germline ends came to 12 bases. The CDR3 contains 13 residues. The CDR3 region is CASSQPPWETQYF. Here the CDR3 DNA reads TGTGCCAGCAGCCAGCCACCGTGGGAGACCCAGTACTTC.

V usage is TRBV24-1 and J usage is TRBJ2-1, with TRBD1 as a possible D gene (5 bases). With 11 bases removed from V and 8 bases from J, the gap between germline ends came to 24 bases. CDR1 and CDR2 (germline): KGHDR, SFDVKD. The CDR3 totals 15 residues. This chain's CDR3 is CASSPQGGNVHEQFF. The CDR3 DNA is TGTGCCAGCTCACCTCAGGGTGGAAACGTCCATGAGCAGTTCTTC.

The J gene is TRBJ2-3, the V gene TRBV20-1; unclear D gene. The germline gives CDR1 DFQATT, CDR2 SNEGSKA (reference sequence). V lost 3 bases, J lost 3 bases, and 7 bases lay in between. The length of the CDR3 is 12 residues. The CDR3 bases are TGCAGTGCTAGGGTTGGTACAGATACGCAGTATTTT. Amino acid sequence: CSARVGTDTQYF.